Below are 32 T cell receptor beta chains sequenced from a single sample in a study of Ad26.COV2.S vaccination and SARS-CoV-2 variants. Here immunoSEQ multiplex PCR was the method, and the copy in TCRdb shows in-frame clones only, minus some. The table lists around 310,000 clones, roughly 88% of them singletons. Treatment described: around 19 received Ad26.COV2.S at low or high dose, single or two shots; about 5 received placebo; per-sample allocation not given. Sample collection was performed on day 63 after the first vaccine or placebo injection. The sample in question was peripheral blood, obtained in a trial of Ad26.COV2.S vaccine versus placebo. The receptor set was obtained from a person between 18 and 59 years old who received the Ad26.COV2.S COVID-19 vaccine or a placebo.

A few counts support this clone. The rearrangement links TRBV27 to TRBJ1-6; 7 nucleotides line up with TRBD1. Germline V gene sequence: CDR1 MNHEY, CDR2 SMNVEV (reference sequence). The CDR3 spans 14 residues. V was clipped by 4 bases and J by 7 bases; unmatched bases: 4. The CDR3 DNA follows: TGTGCCAGCAGTTACGGACAGGAGAATTCACCCCTCCACTTT. Amino acid sequence: CASSYGQENSPLHF.

CDR3 DNA sequence: TGTGCCACCAGCAGAGCAAACTATGGACTCCTCCACGAGCAGTACTTC. This translates into CATSRANYGLLHEQYF. The rearrangement links TRBV15 to TRBJ2-7; D possibly corresponds to TRBD2 (5 bases). The CDR3 loop spans 16 amino acids. Germline CDR1 and CDR2: LNHNV and YYDKDF (reference sequence). Trimming stripped 1 base from V and 5 bases from J, with 18 bases between.

This chain joins TRBV7-6 and TRBJ2-7; TRBD1 aligns across 10 bases. The CDR3 totals 18 residues. CDR1 is SGHVS and CDR2 is FNYEAQ in the germline V gene. Trimming took 6 bases from V and 2 from J; bases not matched to a gene: 16. The CDR3 spells CASSSGRDRGSPPYEQYV. CDR3 DNA sequence: TGTGCCAGCAGTTCCGGCCGGGACAGGGGTTCCCCCCCCTACGAGCAGTACGTC.

J is TRBJ2-5 and V is TRBV27; D is uncertain. The germline CDR1 and CDR2 sequences are MNHEY and SMNVEV (reference sequence). The CDR3 consists of 14 residues. V was trimmed by 2 bases and J by 5 bases, leaving 12 bases between them. Written as DNA, the CDR3 is TGTGCCAGCAGTTTAAAGTTACCAGCCGAGACCCAGTACTTC. Its translation: CASSLKLPAETQYF.

This chain connects TRBV2 to TRBJ2-3; 13 bases fit TRBD2. Germline V gene lookup returns CDR1 SNHLY and CDR2 FYNNEI. The CDR3 length is 17 residues. Trimming cost V 6 bases and J 3 bases; bases outside gene matches: 9. In DNA, the CDR3 is TGTGCCAGCAGGAGGGGACTAGCGGGGTTGGGGACAGATACGCAGTATTTT. Amino acid sequence: CASRRGLAGLGTDTQYF. The whole variable domain, filled in from reference TRBV2 and TRBJ2-3, reads EPEVTQTPSHQVTQMGQEVILRCVPISNHLYFYWYRQILGQKVEFLVSFYNNEISEKSEIFDDQFSVERPDGSNFTLKIRSTKLEDSAMYFCASRRGLAGLGTDTQYFGPGTRLTVL.

The chain joins TRBV6-5 to TRBJ1-3; 7 bases agree with TRBD1. This CDR3 spans 15 amino acids. Trimming removed 7 bases from V and 4 bases from J; junction bases left unmatched: 10. The germline V gene encodes CDR1 MNHEY and CDR2 SVGAGI. In DNA form, the CDR3 reads TGTGCCAGCATGAGGTTGCAGGGGGAAGGAAACACCATATATTTT. As protein: CASMRLQGEGNTIYF.

The J gene is TRBJ1-5, the V gene TRBV5-6, with unresolved D. CDR1 and CDR2 (germline): SGHDT, YYEEEE. The CDR3 has 17 amino acids. Trimming took 4 bases from V and 6 from J, leaving 23 bases between them. The CDR3 loop is CASSLRGLSSMGQPQHF. CDR3 DNA sequence: TGTGCCAGCAGCCTTCGGGGTTTAAGTAGCATGGGTCAGCCCCAGCATTTT.

V usage is TRBV19 and J usage is TRBJ2-5, with a possible D match to TRBD2 (7 bases). This CDR3 has 15 amino acids. Germline-derived CDR1 and CDR2 are LNHDA and SQIVND (reference sequence). Trimming cost V 4 bases and J 5 bases, with 17 bases left between them. CDR3 region: CASSKGGGRGETQYF. For the CDR3, the DNA is TGTGCCAGTAGTAAGGGGGGCGGGAGAGGGGAGACCCAGTACTTC.

This rearrangement joins TRBV7-8 to TRBJ1-2; a possible D gene is TRBD1 (6 bases). With 0 bases removed from V and 3 bases from J, the gap between germline ends came to 14 bases. The CDR3 contains 16 residues. Germline loops: CDR1 SGHVS, CDR2 FQNEAQ. The CDR3 DNA is TGTGCCAGCAGCTTAGCGGGTTCAGGGGTGGACTATGGCTACACCTTC. It yields the protein CASSLAGSGVDYGYTF.

The rearrangement uses TRBV4-3 and TRBJ1-2; D call uncertain. This CDR3 has 15 residues. CDR1 is LGHNA and CDR2 is YSLEER in the germline V gene. V lost 0 bases and J 7 bases, leaving 15 bases between the germline ends. In DNA, the CDR3 is TGCGCCAGCAGCCAAGATACCTCCCTGGTCGGTGGCTACACCTTC. It translates to CASSQDTSLVGGYTF.

V and J are TRBV28 and TRBJ1-1; D is perhaps TRBD1 (6 bases). Germline assignment: CDR1 MDHEN and CDR2 SYDVKM. The CDR3 is 15 residues long. V gave up 3 bases and J gave up 0 bases, with 11 bases separating them. This CDR3 is CASSFWGPVNTEAFF. Written as DNA, the CDR3 is TGTGCCAGCAGTTTTTGGGGGCCGGTGAACACTGAAGCTTTCTTT.

This clone was detected once. The chain links TRBV7-9 to TRBJ1-2; D call uncertain. The CDR3 is 14 residues long. Trimming cost V 2 bases and J 2 bases, with 9 bases left between them. The germline gives CDR1 SEHNR, CDR2 FQNEAQ (reference sequence). CDR3 protein: CASSLTAVNYGYTF. In DNA form, the CDR3 reads TGTGCCAGCAGCTTAACGGCCGTAAACTATGGCTACACCTTC.

The V call is TRBV28, the J call TRBJ1-1, with D uncertain. The CDR3 covers 14 residues. V lost 6 bases and J lost 6, with 17 bases in between. Germline CDR1 reads MDHEN; CDR2 reads SYDVKM. The CDR3 nucleotides are TGTGCCAGCAGCTACCGTGAGGTCTCGTCTGAAGCTTTCTTT. Translated, it gives CASSYREVSSEAFF.

The V gene is TRBV5-1, the J gene TRBJ1-2; D call uncertain. V shed 0 bases and J shed 0 bases, with 12 bases lying between them. Germline-derived CDR1 and CDR2 are SGHRS and YFSETQ. This CDR3 comprises 16 residues. CDR3 in DNA: TGCGCCAGCAGCTTGGTGTCCATAGGGCCTAACTATGGCTACACCTTC. This gives the protein CASSLVSIGPNYGYTF.

This chain joins TRBV9 and TRBJ1-2; perhaps TRBD1 as D (5 bases). The CDR3 has 11 residues. With 6 bases removed from V and 6 bases from J, the gap between germline ends came to 9 bases. CDR1 and CDR2 (germline): SGDLS, YYNGEE. DNA for the CDR3: TGTGCCAGCACCGGGACTAATGGCTACACCTTC. It codes for CASTGTNGYTF.

The chain recombines TRBV28 with TRBJ1-2; 9 nucleotides line up with TRBD1. The CDR3 is 13 amino acids. V was pared by 5 bases and J by 14 bases, with 12 bases of the junction left unmatched. The germline gives CDR1 MDHEN, CDR2 SYDVKM. Here the CDR3 DNA reads TGTGCCAGCAGTCCCGGGGGGGACAGGGCCTGGACCTTC. It codes for CASSPGGDRAWTF.

The genes are TRBV27 and TRBJ1-1, with D uncertain. CDR3 size: 15 residues. V lost 0 bases to trimming and J lost 0 bases, with 8 bases between them. Germline CDR1 is MNHEY and CDR2 is SMNVEV (reference sequence). CDR3 nucleotide sequence: TGTGCCAGCAGTTTATCCCCAGCGGTGAACACTGAAGCTTTCTTT. Translating it yields CASSLSPAVNTEAFF.

In DNA, the CDR3 is TGCGCCAGCAGCTATACGGTTATAAGTAACAATGAGCAGTTCTTC. This codes for CASSYTVISNNEQFF. The chain joins TRBV5-1 to TRBJ2-1; no reliable D call. V was shortened by 3 bases and J by 5 bases, with 15 bases between the two germline ends. The CDR3 length is 15 residues. The V gene's germline CDR1 is SGHRS and CDR2 YFSETQ.

The chain carries TRBV5-5 and TRBJ2-7, with a possible D match to TRBD1 (6 bases). This CDR3 region has 16 residues. Germline CDR1 and CDR2: SGHKS and YYEKEE (reference sequence). V lost 4 bases and J 3 bases, leaving 20 bases between the germline ends. The CDR3 DNA follows: TGTGCCAGCAGCCCGACCTTCCCTGAACAGGGCTACGAGCAGTACGTC. Translating it yields CASSPTFPEQGYEQYV.

The chain couples TRBV5-1 to TRBJ1-4; TRBD1 aligns across 9 bases. The CDR3 consists of 16 residues. Trimming cost V 3 bases and J 4 bases; bases outside gene matches: 7. The germline CDR1 and CDR2 sequences are SGHRS and YFSETQ. The CDR3 bases are TGCGCCAGCAGCTCCCGGGACAGGGCGGGTAATGAAAAACTGTTTTTT. This sequence encodes CASSSRDRAGNEKLFF.

This sequence joins TRBV7-9 and TRBJ1-1; no clear D. CDR3 length: 12 residues. Per the germline V gene, CDR1 is SEHNR and CDR2 is FQNEAQ (reference sequence). V shed 3 bases and J shed 0 bases, with 2 bases lying between them. In DNA form, the CDR3 reads TGTGCCAGCAGCTTTGTGAACACTGAAGCTTTCTTT. Its protein is CASSFVNTEAFF.

The chain uses TRBV30 and TRBJ1-3; D is ambiguous. Trimming removed 0 bases from V and 0 bases from J, with 15 bases in between. The CDR3 is made up of 17 amino acids. Germline V lookup: CDR1 GTSNPN, CDR2 SVGIG (reference sequence). The CDR3 DNA is TGTGCCTGGAGTGTACGCCCAGGCATCCGCTCTGGAAACACCATATATTTT. Its protein product is CAWSVRPGIRSGNTIYF. Filled out from reference TRBV30 and TRBJ1-3, the complete variable domain reads SQTIHQWPATLVQPVGSPLSLECTVEGTSNPNLYWYRQAAGRGLQLLFYSVGIGQISSEVPQNLSASRPQDRQFILSSKKLLLSDSGFYLCAWSVRPGIRSGNTIYFGEGSWLTVV.

V gene TRBV5-4 combines with J gene TRBJ1-2; perhaps TRBD1 as D (6 bases). The germline CDR1 and CDR2 sequences are SGHNT and YYREEE (reference sequence). CDR3 size: 16 residues. V was clipped by 6 bases and J by 6 bases, with 24 bases between them. The CDR3 sequence is CASTSGVGGYFNGYTF. CDR3 coding DNA: TGTGCCAGCACCAGTGGGGTTGGGGGCTACTTCAATGGCTACACCTTC.

The chain joins TRBV29-1 to TRBJ2-1; D is unclear. Germline V gives CDR1 SQVTM, CDR2 ANQGSEA. Trimming removed 2 bases from V and 5 bases from J, with 4 bases in between. The CDR3 sequence is 11 residues long. CDR3 region: CSVEQNNEQFF. The CDR3 nucleotides are TGCAGCGTTGAACAGAACAATGAGCAGTTCTTC.

The CDR3 DNA reads TGTGCCAGCAGTTTGACCACAGGGGGCGCTTATGGCTACACCTTC. Its protein product is CASSLTTGGAYGYTF. J is TRBJ1-2 and V is TRBV28; 9 bases fit TRBD1. The CDR3 sequence is 15 residues long. CDR1 is MDHEN and CDR2 is SYDVKM in the germline V gene. V trimming: 3 bases; J trimming: 5 bases; junction bases outside the gene matches: 7.

J is TRBJ1-5 and V is TRBV27; D not certain. The CDR3 is made up of 13 amino acids. The V end was cut by 2 bases, the J end by 7 bases, with 9 bases between. Germline CDR1 is MNHEY and CDR2 is SMNVEV (reference sequence). CDR3 residues: CASSLDQGQPQHF. As DNA, the CDR3 is TGTGCCAGCAGTTTAGATCAAGGACAGCCCCAGCATTTT.

The chain uses TRBV6-5 and TRBJ1-2; D gene ambiguous. Germline loops: CDR1 MNHEY, CDR2 SVGAGI. This CDR3 has 14 residues. The V gene lost 5 bases and the J gene lost 6 bases, with 16 bases spanning the gap. This CDR3 is CASSTVMGSDGYTF. In DNA form, the CDR3 reads TGTGCCAGCAGTACCGTAATGGGTTCGGATGGCTACACCTTC.

This chain joins TRBV7-9 and TRBJ2-2; 12 positions agree with TRBD2. V trimming: 6 bases; J trimming: 6 bases; junction bases outside the gene matches: 8. Germline V gene data show CDR1 as SEHNR and CDR2 as FQNEAQ (reference sequence). The CDR3 contains 16 residues. The CDR3 protein is CASSRGGLAGPGELFF. The CDR3 nucleotides read TGTGCCAGCAGTCGAGGCGGACTAGCGGGGCCCGGGGAGCTGTTTTTT.

The sample holds one count of this clone. The gene calls are TRBV6-2 or TRBV6-3 and TRBJ2-1; the D gene is possibly TRBD2 (6 bases). V lost 4 bases and J 5 bases, leaving 15 bases between the germline ends. The CDR3 length is 15 residues. Germline V lookup: CDR1 MNHEY, CDR2 SVGEGT. The CDR3: CASSSYGTPDNEQFF. The CDR3 nucleotides read TGTGCCAGCAGTTCCTACGGGACTCCTGACAATGAGCAGTTCTTC.

This clone was observed a few times. The chain links TRBV5-1 to TRBJ1-6; possible D gene TRBD1, 6 bases. The V end was cut by 2 bases, the J end by 6 bases, with 18 bases between. The CDR3 runs to 17 residues. Germline CDR1 reads SGHRS; CDR2 reads YFSETQ. The CDR3 DNA is TGCGCCAGCAGCTTTTCCCCTTTAGGGGGTGGTAATTCACCCCTCCACTTT. Amino acids: CASSFSPLGGGNSPLHF. Complete variable domain (other parts from reference TRBV5-1 and TRBJ1-6): KAGVTQTPRYLIKTRGQQVTLSCSPISGHRSVSWYQQTPGQGLQFLFEYFSETQRNKGNFPGRFSGRQFSNSRSEMNVSTLELGDSALYLCASSFSPLGGGNSPLHFGNGTRLTVT.

J is TRBJ2-1 and V is TRBV7-9; TRBD2 matches at 9 bases. The CDR3 sequence is 17 residues long. Germline assignment: CDR1 SEHNR and CDR2 FQNEAQ (reference sequence). Unmatched junction bases numbered 14, after V lost 1 base and J lost 10 bases. The CDR3 sequence is CASSLVYGTSSLREQFF. CDR3 sequence (DNA): TGTGCCAGCAGCTTAGTCTACGGGACTAGCAGCCTGAGGGAGCAGTTCTTC.

V gene TRBV11-2 combines with J gene TRBJ1-3, with D perhaps matching TRBD1 (5 bases). This CDR3 spans 15 amino acids. Germline CDR1 is SGHAT and CDR2 is FQNNGV. V was shortened by 5 bases and J by 1 base, with 12 bases between the two germline ends. CDR3 DNA: TGTGCCAGCAGCCCCGGGACCACATCTGGAAACACCATATATTTT. Translation gives CASSPGTTSGNTIYF.